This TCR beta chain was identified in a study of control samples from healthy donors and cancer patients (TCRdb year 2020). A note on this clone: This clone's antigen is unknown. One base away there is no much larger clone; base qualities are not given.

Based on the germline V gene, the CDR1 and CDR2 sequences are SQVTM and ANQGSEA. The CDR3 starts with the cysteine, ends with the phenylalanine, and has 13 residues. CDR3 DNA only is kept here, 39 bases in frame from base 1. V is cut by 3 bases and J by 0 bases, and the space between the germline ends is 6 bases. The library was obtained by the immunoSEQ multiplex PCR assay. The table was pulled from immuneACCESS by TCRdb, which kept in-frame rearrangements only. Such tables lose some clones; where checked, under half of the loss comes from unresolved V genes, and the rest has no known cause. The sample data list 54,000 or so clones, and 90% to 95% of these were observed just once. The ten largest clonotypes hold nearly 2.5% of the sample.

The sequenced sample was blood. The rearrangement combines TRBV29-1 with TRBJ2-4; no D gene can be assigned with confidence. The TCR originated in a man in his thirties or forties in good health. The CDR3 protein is CSVEQLAKNIQYF. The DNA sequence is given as TGCAGCGTTGAGCAGTTAGCCAAAAACATTCAGTACTTC.